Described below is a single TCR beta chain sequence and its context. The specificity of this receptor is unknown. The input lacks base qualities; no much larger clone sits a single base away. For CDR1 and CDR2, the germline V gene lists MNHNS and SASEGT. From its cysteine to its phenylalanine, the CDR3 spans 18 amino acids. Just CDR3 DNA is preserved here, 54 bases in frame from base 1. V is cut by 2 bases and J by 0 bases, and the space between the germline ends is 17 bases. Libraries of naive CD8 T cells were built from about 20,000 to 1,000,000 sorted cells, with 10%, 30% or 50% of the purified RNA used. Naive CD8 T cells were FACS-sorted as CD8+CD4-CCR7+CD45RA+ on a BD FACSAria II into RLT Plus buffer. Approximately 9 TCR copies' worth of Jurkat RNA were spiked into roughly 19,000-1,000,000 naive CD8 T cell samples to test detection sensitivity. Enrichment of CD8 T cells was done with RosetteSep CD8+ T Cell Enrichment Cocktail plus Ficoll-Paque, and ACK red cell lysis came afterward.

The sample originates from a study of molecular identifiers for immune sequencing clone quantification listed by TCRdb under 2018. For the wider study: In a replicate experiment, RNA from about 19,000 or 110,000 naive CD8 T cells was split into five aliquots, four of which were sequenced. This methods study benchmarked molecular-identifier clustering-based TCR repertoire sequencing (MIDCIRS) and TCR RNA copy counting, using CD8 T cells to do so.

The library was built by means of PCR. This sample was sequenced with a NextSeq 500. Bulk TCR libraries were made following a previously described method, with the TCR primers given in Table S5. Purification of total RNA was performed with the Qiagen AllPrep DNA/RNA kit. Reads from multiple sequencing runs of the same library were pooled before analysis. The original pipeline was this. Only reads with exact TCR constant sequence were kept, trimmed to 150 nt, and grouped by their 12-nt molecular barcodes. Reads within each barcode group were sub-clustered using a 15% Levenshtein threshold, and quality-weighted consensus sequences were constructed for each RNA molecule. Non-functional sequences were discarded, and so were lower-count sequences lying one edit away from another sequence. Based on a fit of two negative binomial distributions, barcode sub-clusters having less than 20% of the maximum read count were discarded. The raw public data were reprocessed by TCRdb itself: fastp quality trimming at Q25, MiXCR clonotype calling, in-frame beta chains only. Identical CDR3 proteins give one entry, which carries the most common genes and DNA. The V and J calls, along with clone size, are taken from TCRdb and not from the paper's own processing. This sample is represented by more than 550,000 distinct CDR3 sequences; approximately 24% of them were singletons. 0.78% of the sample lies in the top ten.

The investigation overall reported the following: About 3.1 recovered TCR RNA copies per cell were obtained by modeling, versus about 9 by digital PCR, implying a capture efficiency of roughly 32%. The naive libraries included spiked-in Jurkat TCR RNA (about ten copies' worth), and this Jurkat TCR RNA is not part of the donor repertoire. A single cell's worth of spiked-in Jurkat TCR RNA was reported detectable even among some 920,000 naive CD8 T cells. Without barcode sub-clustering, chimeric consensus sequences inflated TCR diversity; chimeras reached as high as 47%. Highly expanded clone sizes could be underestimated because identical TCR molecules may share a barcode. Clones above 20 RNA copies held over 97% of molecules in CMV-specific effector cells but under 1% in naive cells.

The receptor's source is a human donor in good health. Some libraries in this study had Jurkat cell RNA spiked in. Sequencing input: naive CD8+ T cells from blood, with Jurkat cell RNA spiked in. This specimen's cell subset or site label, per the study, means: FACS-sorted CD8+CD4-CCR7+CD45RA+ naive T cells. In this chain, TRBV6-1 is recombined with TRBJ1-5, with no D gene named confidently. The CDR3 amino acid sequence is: CASSEFGLRRNSNQPQHF. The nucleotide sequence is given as TGTGCCAGCAGTGAATTCGGACTTAGGAGGAATAGCAATCAGCCCCAGCATTTT.